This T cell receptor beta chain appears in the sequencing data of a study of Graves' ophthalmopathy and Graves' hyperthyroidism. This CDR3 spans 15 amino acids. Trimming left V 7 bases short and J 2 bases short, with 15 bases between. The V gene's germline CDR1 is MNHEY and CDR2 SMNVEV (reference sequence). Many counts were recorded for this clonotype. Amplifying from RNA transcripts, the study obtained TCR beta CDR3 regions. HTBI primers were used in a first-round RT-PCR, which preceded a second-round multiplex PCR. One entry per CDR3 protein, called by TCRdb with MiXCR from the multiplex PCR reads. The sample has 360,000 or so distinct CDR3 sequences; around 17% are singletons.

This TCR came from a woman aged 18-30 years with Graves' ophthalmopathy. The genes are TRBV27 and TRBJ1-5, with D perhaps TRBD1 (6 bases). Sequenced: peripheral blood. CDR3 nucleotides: TGTGCCAGCAAACCCTGGCAGGGGCGCAATCAGCCCCAGCATTTT. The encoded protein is CASKPWQGRNQPQHF.